This T cell receptor (beta chain) comes out of a study of T-cell reconstitution after alpha-beta-depleted transplantation in children. This clonotype appeared many times. This sample's TCRbeta library carried unique molecular identifier barcodes. Each CDR3 protein gets one entry after TCRdb re-called the PCR reads with MiXCR. The sample has a few thousand distinct CDR3 sequences, approximately 9.6% seen once; the top ten hold around 45%. The CDR3 is 20 residues long. V gave up 6 bases and J gave up 4 bases; unmatched junction bases: 20. Germline V gene lookup returns CDR1 SGHRS and CDR2 YFSETQ. The sample here was PBMCs, mostly from graft donor cells, taken 180 days after TCRalphabeta/CD19-depleted stem cell transplant. This TCR was recovered from a male patient aged 2-15 years who had a stem cell transplant for acute lymphoblastic leukemia, so the T cells may come from the graft donor. This rearrangement joins TRBV5-1 to TRBJ2-6; 9 bases map to TRBD2. CDR3 sequence (DNA): TGCGCCAGCACAACCACCCACCGGGTAGCGGGAGTAGGAGGGGCCAACGTCCTGACTTTC. Its protein is CASTTTHRVAGVGGANVLTF. The full variable domain, completed using reference TRBV5-1 and TRBJ2-6, is KAGVTQTPRYLIKTRGQQVTLSCSPISGHRSVSWYQQTPGQGLQFLFEYFSETQRNKGNFPGRFSGRQFSNSRSEMNVSTLELGDSALYLCASTTTHRVAGVGGANVLTFGAGSRLTVL.